The source of this T cell receptor (beta chain) is a study of T cell changes during pregnancy in multiple sclerosis. Here immunoSEQ multiplex PCR was the method, and the copy in TCRdb shows in-frame clones only, minus some. The table lists some 70,000 clones, about nine tenths of them singletons. The CDR3 contains 13 residues. V was shortened by 7 bases and J by 1 base, with 10 bases between the two germline ends. CDR1 and CDR2 from the germline V gene are MDHEN and SYDVKM. Sample: peripheral blood, taken after pregnancy. The sequence came from a female donor in good health, enrolled as a control in a pregnancy study. This sequence joins TRBV28 and TRBJ1-1, with D perhaps TRBD1 (5 bases). The CDR3 coding sequence is TGTGCCAGCACTCTGGGGGGGAACACTGAAGCTTTCTTT. Its protein is CASTLGGNTEAFF.